One sample yielded the 20 T cell receptor beta chains listed below, sequenced in a study of blood T cells in healthy people across ages. It was with a sample-barcoded 5' primer and a J-beta primer mix that a second PCR of roughly 7 to 12 cycles was run. TCRdb re-called the 5' RACE reads with MiXCR, one entry per CDR3 protein. This sample has roughly 640,000 distinct CDR3 sequences, with about 30% found just once. Sequencing used blood. These receptors originate from a woman over 75 in good health.

This clonotype was seen a few times. Germline and junction disagree at one end, which may indicate a read error. The chain employs TRBV10-3 and TRBJ1-1; 12 bases match TRBD1. CDR3 length: 16 amino acids. CDR1 and CDR2 (germline): ENHRY, SYGVKD. In DNA form, the CDR3 reads TGTGCCGTCAGTGGGACAGGGGGCGCAGGTAACACTGAAGCTTTCTTT. This codes for CAVSGTGGAGNTEAFF.

For this clonotype: The conserved phenylalanine or tryptophan is not found at the CDR3 terminus, so this likely reflects a read error. The chain uses TRBV5-1 and TRBJ2-5; 11 bases align to TRBD1. The CDR3 is 16 residues long. Looked up from germline, CDR1 is SGHRS and CDR2 is YFSETQ. The trim removed 5 bases at V and 11 bases at J, leaving 17 bases unmatched. In nucleotides, the CDR3 is TGCGCCAGCAGTCGTTCAGGGACAGGGGGAAGAAAGGAGCAGTACTAC. Translated: CASSRSGTGGRKEQYY.

The gene calls are TRBV20-1 and TRBJ1-5; D is unclear. Looked up from germline, CDR1 is DFQATT and CDR2 is SNEGSKA (reference sequence). This CDR3 spans 15 amino acids. V shed 0 bases and J shed 4 bases, with 13 bases lying between them. The CDR3 coding sequence is TGCAGTGCTAGAGATCTGGCCATACCGAATCAGCCCCAGCATTTT. Protein product: CSARDLAIPNQPQHF.

The chain employs TRBV2 and TRBJ2-4; a weak D match, TRBD1 (5 bases). The J call may be wrong; the DNA end is better matched by TRBJ2-5. The CDR3 length is 14 residues. CDR1 SNHLY and CDR2 FYNNEI come from the germline V gene. CDR3: CASSASDSQETQYF. DNA of the CDR3: TGTGCCAGCAGTGCATCTGACAGCCAAGAGACCCAGTACTTC.

The chain carries TRBV7-9 and TRBJ1-4; tentative D call: TRBD1 (6 bases). CDR1 is SEHNR, CDR2 FQNEAQ, per germline (reference sequence). The CDR3 length is 13 residues. The V end was cut by 7 bases, the J end by 7 bases, with 13 bases between. The CDR3 region is CASIRGRSEKLFF. The DNA for the CDR3 is TGTGCCAGCATAAGGGGGAGAAGTGAAAAACTGTTTTTT.

The rearrangement uses TRBV7-9 and TRBJ1-1; D is possibly TRBD1 (5 bases). V gave up 1 base and J gave up 3 bases, with 21 bases separating them. This CDR3 is built from 18 residues. Germline loops: CDR1 SEHNR, CDR2 FQNEAQ (reference sequence). The CDR3: CASSLGVAGAEVDTEAFF. The CDR3 nucleotides are TGTGCCAGCAGCTTAGGGGTGGCCGGGGCGGAAGTGGACACTGAAGCTTTCTTT. Full variable domain (remainder filled in from reference TRBV7-9 and TRBJ1-1): DTGVSQNPRHKITKRGQNVTFRCDPISEHNRLYWYRQTLGQGPEFLTYFQNEAQLEKSRLLSDRFSAERPKGSFSTLEIQRTEQGDSAMYLCASSLGVAGAEVDTEAFFGQGTRLTVV.

This clonotype was picked up many times. This chain connects TRBV7-2 to TRBJ2-5; D unresolved. The V gene's germline CDR1 is SGHTA and CDR2 FQGNSA. The CDR3 sequence is 15 residues long. Deletions cut 2 bases from V and 2 bases from J, with 12 bases between. The CDR3, as DNA: TGTGCCAGCAGCTTATTCCAGGTCCCTCAAGAGACCCAGTACTTC. It is translated as CASSLFQVPQETQYF.

This clonotype came up many times. The chain carries TRBV7-9 and TRBJ2-7; TRBD1 is a possible D gene (5 bases). V was pared by 3 bases and J by 6 bases, with 12 bases between. This CDR3 has 13 amino acids. CDR1 is SEHNR, CDR2 FQNEAQ, per germline (reference sequence). The DNA of the CDR3 is TGTGCCAGCAGCTTCGGTCAGGGTGGCGAGCAGTACTTC. Translation: CASSFGQGGEQYF.

The rearrangement links TRBV6-6 to TRBJ2-2; D possibly uses TRBD1 or TRBD2 (5 bases each). The V gene's germline CDR1 is MNHNY and CDR2 SVGAGI (reference sequence). Trimming removed 10 bases from V and 7 bases from J, with 13 bases in between. The length of the CDR3 is 12 residues. The CDR3 DNA reads as TGTGCCACGGGACCACTCGTCGGGGAGCTGTTTTTT. This encodes CATGPLVGELFF.

In this sample, this clonotype turned up a few times. The junction departs from the called germline gene at one end, perhaps through a read error. The rearrangement joins TRBV12-3 or TRBV12-4 to TRBJ2-3; 8 bases align to TRBD1. The CDR3 covers 15 residues. The CDR3 coding sequence is TGTGCCAGCAGTCCGGACAGGGTGGGGCCAGATGCGCAGTATTTT. This sequence encodes CASSPDRVGPDAQYF.

Remarks on this clonotype: A much bigger clone sits one base away, suggesting this may be a read error. This chain uses TRBV4-1 with TRBJ1-1; D call uncertain. CDR3 size: 14 residues. Germline-derived CDR1 and CDR2 are MGHRA and YSYEKL. CDR3 loop: CASSHRLTNTVAFF. CDR3 in DNA: TGCGCCAGCAGCCACCGCCTGACGAACACTGTAGCTTTCTTT.

This clonotype was seen only once. Without the conserved terminal phenylalanine or tryptophan, this CDR3 likely stems from a read error. The chain links TRBV7-9 to TRBJ2-4; D might be TRBD2 (5 bases). The J call may be mistaken, given a closer DNA end match to TRBJ2-7. From germline, CDR1 is SEHNR and CDR2 FQNEAQ (reference sequence). This CDR3 region has 14 residues. CDR3 nucleotides: TGTGCCAGCAGCTTAGGACACGGGACCTACGAGCAGTACTCC. Encoded protein: CASSLGHGTYEQYS.

As regards this clonotype: This sequence may be a read error, since a much larger clone differs from it by one base. The rearrangement links TRBV5-1 to TRBJ2-1, with D possibly being TRBD1 (5 bases). This CDR3 has 12 residues. The germline V gene has CDR1 SGHRS and CDR2 YFSETQ. The DNA of the CDR3 is TGCGCCAGCAGCGCAGGGTACAATAAGCAGTTCTTC. Protein product: CASSAGYNKQFF.

This clonotype was counted a few times. V usage is TRBV16 and J usage is TRBJ1-6; a possible D gene is TRBD1 (5 bases). V was trimmed by 1 base and J by 7 bases, leaving 11 bases between them. CDR3 length: 15 residues. Germline V gives CDR1 KGHSY, CDR2 FQNENV. CDR3 DNA: TGTGCCAGCAGCCAATGGTCCGGGGGAAATTCACCCCTCCACTTT. Amino acid sequence: CASSQWSGGNSPLHF. Full variable domain (outside the CDR3, taken from reference TRBV16 and TRBJ1-6): GEEVAQTPKHLVRGEGQKAKLYCAPIKGHSYVFWYQQVLKNEFKFLISFQNENVFDETGMPKERFSAKCLPNSPCSLEIQATKLEDSAVYFCASSQWSGGNSPLHFGNGTRLTVT.

In the case of this clonotype: At one end, the junction sequence differs from germline, possibly due to a read error. J is TRBJ1-5 and V is TRBV12-3 or TRBV12-4; no clear D gene. The CDR3 loop spans 15 amino acids. The CDR3 DNA sequence: TGTGCCAGCAGTTTAGGGCAGGCGAGCAATCGGCCCCAGCATTTT. Its translation: CASSLGQASNRPQHF.

The V gene is TRBV7-9, the J gene TRBJ2-1, with TRBD1 as a possible D gene (7 bases). Trimming pared 1 base from V and 8 bases from J, leaving 15 bases between. Germline values: CDR1 SEHNR, CDR2 FQNEAQ (reference sequence). This CDR3 is 15 amino acids long. CDR3 sequence: CASSLDGGTADEQFF. The CDR3 coding sequence is TGTGCCAGCAGCTTAGACGGCGGGACAGCCGATGAGCAGTTCTTC.

This clonotype was counted many times. The V call is TRBV20-1, the J call TRBJ2-3; the D call may be TRBD1 or TRBD2 (5 bases each). The CDR3 loop spans 11 amino acids. CDR1 and CDR2 (germline): DFQATT, SNEGSKA (reference sequence). Trimming left V 8 bases short and J 5 bases short, with 11 bases between. For the CDR3, the DNA is TGCAGTCCAGATGGGGGAGATACGCAGTATTTT. This codes for CSPDGGDTQYF.

This clonotype appeared many times. The chain recombines TRBV12-3 or TRBV12-4 with TRBJ2-1; 9 bases line up with TRBD1. The junction had 5 bases not matched to a gene; V was cut back by 1 base and J by 7 bases. The length of the CDR3 is 15 residues. The CDR3 reads CASSLVGQGRNEQFF. The CDR3 DNA follows: TGTGCCAGCAGTTTAGTGGGACAGGGCAGGAATGAGCAGTTCTTC.

The chain employs TRBV28 and TRBJ2-3; 12 bases map to TRBD2. Germline V gene lookup returns CDR1 MDHEN and CDR2 SYDVKM. V gave up 5 bases and J gave up 3 bases; unmatched junction bases: 6. The CDR3 is 16 residues long. CDR3 sequence reads: CASSAPGLAGTDTQYF. The CDR3, as DNA: TGTGCCAGCAGTGCCCCTGGACTAGCGGGGACAGATACGCAGTATTTT.

With respect to this clonotype: This sequence may be a read error, since a much larger clone differs from it by one base. V and J are TRBV6-5 and TRBJ2-5, with 7 bases identical to TRBD1. The CDR3 is 16 residues long. V dropped 8 bases and J dropped 5; count of bases not matched to a gene: 17. CDR1 is MNHEY, CDR2 SVGAGI, per germline. CDR3 amino acids: CASGFDDRVGWETQYF. Written as DNA, the CDR3 is TGTGCCAGCGGTTTTGACGACAGGGTGGGTTGGGAGACCCAGTACTTC.